This TCR beta chain appears in the sequencing data of a study of T cells after yellow fever vaccination. Overall study context: Staining for CD3, CD45RA, CCR7 and CD95 enabled sorting of EM, EMRA, CM and Tscm memory subsets. Points from the study as a whole: Booster samples showed a return of most primary-vaccination clones (approximately 95% CD4, around 88% CD8). Abundant contaminating clonotypes from the bulk population could appear in FACS-sorted repertoires.

Many counts were recorded for this clonotype. 5'RACE template switching generated TCR cDNA, adding a universal primer site and UMIs. Using its own MiXCR run on the 5' RACE reads, TCRdb lists one record per CDR3 protein. This table holds fewer than 20,000 distinct CDR3 sequences, roughly 3.7% found once. The CDR3 has 14 amino acids. The ends were cut back, 6 bases at V and 0 bases at J, with 9 bases in the middle. CDR1 is SNHLY and CDR2 is FYNNEI in the germline V gene. This chain links TRBV2 with TRBJ2-1; no clear D gene. The clonotype originates from a man aged 30 to 39 who received the YFV17D yellow fever vaccine. This sample comprised PBMCs, either bulk or a sorted T-cell subset (CD4+, CD8+, memory, or dextramer-sorted; not recorded which), obtained 15 days after the yellow fever booster vaccination. The CDR3, as DNA: TGTGCCAGCAGGGCGCCGAGCTCCTACAATGAGCAGTTCTTC. Its protein product is CASRAPSSYNEQFF.